This T cell receptor beta chain was captured by sequencing in a study of cytomegalovirus exposure and HLA in healthy donors. Study outcomes and limitations: A later examination showed that TCR association rates differed by HLA locus, with DRB1 most and HLA-C fewest. It emerged from a later analysis that several of the most significant clusters appeared to be linked to common viral pathogens. As was reported, the classifier diagnosed cytomegalovirus status with high specificity and sensitivity. What a later analysis reportedly showed was that an Asian-associated ancestry cluster had fewer N-insertions than the approximately 670-donor mean.

A word on this clone: Its antigen is currently unknown.

PCR amplification relied on 60 Vbeta primers (plus 13 Jbeta primers). Repertoires were generated with immunoSEQ multiplex PCR, while TCRdb's copy carries only in-frame clones and drops some. The sample includes under 130,000 clones, roughly 85% of them seen just once. The V gene lost 5 bases and the J gene lost 7 bases, with 17 bases spanning the gap. This CDR3 is built from 14 residues. Germline assignment: CDR1 SGHTA and CDR2 FQGNSA. The V and J genes are TRBV7-2 and TRBJ2-5; tentative D call: TRBD2 (5 bases). The TCR comes from a woman in her thirties or forties in good health and CMV-seronegative. The sequencing sample was made of PBMCs. CDR3 coding DNA: TGTGCCAGCAGCATTTTGGCCCGGGAAGGGACCCAGTACTTC. As protein: CASSILAREGTQYF.